This record concerns one T cell receptor (beta chain) sequence. The data were produced by immunoSEQ multiplex PCR, yet TCRdb's version contains in-frame clones alone and is incomplete. The sample records 250,000 to 350,000 clones, 90% being singletons. The entry originates in a study of blood T cell repertoires in COVID-19. Whole-study context: The samples span acute and convalescent COVID-19 from the United States, Italy and Spain.

The CDR3 is 15 residues long. The V gene's germline CDR1 is LNHDA and CDR2 SQIVND (reference sequence). Trimming pared 3 bases from V and 4 bases from J, leaving 15 bases between. The sequence came from a woman aged 18-30 years with acute COVID-19. This chain uses TRBV19 with TRBJ2-5; a weak D match, TRBD1 (5 bases). Sequencing was carried out using PBMCs or T cells enriched from blood (not recorded which). The CDR3 here is CASSIGPGKGETQYF. CDR3 nucleotide sequence: TGTGCCAGTAGTATCGGACCAGGGAAAGGAGAGACCCAGTACTTC.